In this sample, the clone carrying this TCR beta chain turned up many times. Its antigen is still unknown. The source of the sample is a study of early T cells in non-severe SARS-CoV-2 infection. The study's findings and limits: Sequences matched to VDJdb favored anti-spike CD8 responses, while private and CD4 specificities were missed.

MiXCR, applied by TCRdb to the 5' RACE reads, yields one record per CDR3 protein. The data show approximately 99,000 distinct CDR3 sequences, 9.5% to 13% seen once. Trimming took 7 bases from V and 2 from J; bases not matched to a gene: 4. Germline V gene lookup returns CDR1 SGHRS and CDR2 YFSETQ. This CDR3 is built from 13 residues. The rearrangement joins TRBV5-1 to TRBJ2-3, with 7 bases lining up with TRBD1. This TCR came from an adult who was a healthcare worker with PCR-confirmed SARS-CoV-2 infection or an uninfected control (not recorded which). What was sequenced was whole blood. The CDR3 DNA reads TGCGCCAGCCAGGGACAGACCACAGATACGCAGTATTTT. This encodes CASQGQTTDTQYF.